These T cell receptor beta chains were read from a single sample in a study of T cell clonotyping in hematopoietic cell transplantation. This table comes from immunoSEQ multiplex PCR, and its TCRdb copy is limited to in-frame clones, with some not included. The table shows tens of thousands of clones, with almost 97% occurring only once. The sequenced sample was peripheral blood mononuclear cells, obtained before stem cell transplant. Receptors originate from a woman aged 50 to 60 with acute myeloid leukemia. Some clones in this sample may be carry-over from other donors' samples. CDR3s leave out the opening cysteine and the closing phenylalanine or tryptophan.

TRBV5-1,TRBJ2-1,ASSPEGGGRYNEQF
TRBV9,TRBJ2-5,ASSVGTQETQY
TRBV11-2,TRBJ1-1,ASSLHGNTEAF
TRBV6-5,TRBJ1-2,ASNRDREFHGYT
TRBV11-3,TRBJ2-1,ASSQNRYNEQF
TRBV6-1,TRBJ2-1,ASSGPEDVRYNEQF
TRBV6-6,TRBJ2-1,ASGQFFGGEQF
TRBV6-1,TRBJ1-5,ASSESSGGGYQPQH
TRBV28,TRBJ2-3,ASSSLGTSVHTQY
TRBV4-1,TRBJ2-7,ASSQTGTSSSEQY
TRBV30,TRBJ2-3,AWSVSWTSPGGDTQY